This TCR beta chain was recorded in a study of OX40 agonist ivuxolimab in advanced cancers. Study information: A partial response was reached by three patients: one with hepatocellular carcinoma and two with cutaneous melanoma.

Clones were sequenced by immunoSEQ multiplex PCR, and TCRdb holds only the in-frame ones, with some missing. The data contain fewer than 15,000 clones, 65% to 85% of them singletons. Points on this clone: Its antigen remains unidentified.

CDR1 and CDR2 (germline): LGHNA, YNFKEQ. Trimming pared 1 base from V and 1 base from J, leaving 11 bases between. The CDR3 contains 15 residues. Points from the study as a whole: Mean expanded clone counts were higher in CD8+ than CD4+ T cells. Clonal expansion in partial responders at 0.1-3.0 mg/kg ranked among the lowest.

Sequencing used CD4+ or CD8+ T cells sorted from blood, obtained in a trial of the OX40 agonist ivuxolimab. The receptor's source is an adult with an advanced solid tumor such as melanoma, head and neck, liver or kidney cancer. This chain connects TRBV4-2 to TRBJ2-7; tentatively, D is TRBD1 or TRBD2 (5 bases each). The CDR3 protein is CASSQGDPTSYEQYF. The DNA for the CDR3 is TGTGCCAGCAGCCAAGGGGACCCTACGTCCTACGAGCAGTACTTC.